Described below is a single TCR beta chain sequence and its context. V shed 2 bases and J 8 bases; nucleotides not matched to a gene: 6. The CDR3 has 14 residues. The germline V gene encodes CDR1 MGHRA and CDR2 YSYEKL. These data originate in a study of blood T cell repertoires in COVID-19. Study details: Sample material is recorded as cDNA or gDNA derived from T cells, B-cell-depleted T cells, or PBMCs.

Seattle patients were enrolled during active infection and followed longitudinally. As processed by the authors: Reference gene primer amplification gave nucleated cell count estimates. The data were produced by immunoSEQ multiplex PCR, yet TCRdb's version contains in-frame clones alone and is incomplete. V, J and clone size are taken as reported in that table, and D and trimming were inferred from the DNA itself. The sample shows almost 300,000 clones, just under 90% of them seen only once. The TCR comes from a woman aged 25 to 45 with COVID-19, enrolled during active disease. V usage is TRBV4-1 and J usage is TRBJ1-2, with 9 positions matching TRBD1. Sequenced material: peripheral blood. CDR3 sequence: CASSQQGQGVGYTF. As DNA, the CDR3 is TGCGCCAGCAGCCAACAGGGACAGGGTGTAGGCTACACCTTC.